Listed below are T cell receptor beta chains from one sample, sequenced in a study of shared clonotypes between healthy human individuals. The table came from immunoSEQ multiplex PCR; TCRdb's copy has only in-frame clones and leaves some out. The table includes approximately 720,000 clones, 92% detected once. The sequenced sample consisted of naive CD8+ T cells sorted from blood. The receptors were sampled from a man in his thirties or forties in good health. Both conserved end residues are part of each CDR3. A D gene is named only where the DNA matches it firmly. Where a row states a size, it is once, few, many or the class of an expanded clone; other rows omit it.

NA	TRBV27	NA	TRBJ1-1	TGTGCCAGCAGTTGGTCTGCCCTGACTGAAGCTTTCTTT	CASSWSALTEAFF
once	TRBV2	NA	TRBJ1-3	TGTGCCAGCAGTTGGGACACCGAGGGAAACACCATATATTTT	CASSWDTEGNTIYF
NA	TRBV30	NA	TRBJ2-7	TGTGCCTGGAGTCACGGCTACGAGCAGTACTTC	CAWSHGYEQYF
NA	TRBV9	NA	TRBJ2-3	TGTGCCAGCAGCGCCTGGGGGACAACAGATACGCAGTATTTT	CASSAWGTTDTQYF
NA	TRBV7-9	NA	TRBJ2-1	TGTGCCAGCAGCTTGGTACCTAGGGATGAGCAGTTCTTC	CASSLVPRDEQFF
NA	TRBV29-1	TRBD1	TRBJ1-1	TGCAGCGTTGACGGGGGGACAGGGAACACTGAAGCTTTCTTT	CSVDGGTGNTEAFF
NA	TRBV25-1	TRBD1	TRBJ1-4	TGTGCCAGCAGTGAAAGGGGGACAGGGAGGGATGAAAAACTGTTTTTT	CASSERGTGRDEKLFF
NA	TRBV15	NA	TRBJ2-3	TGTGCCACCAGCAGTTACAGAGCCGAGGTCCCAGATACGCAGTATTTT	CATSSYRAEVPDTQYF
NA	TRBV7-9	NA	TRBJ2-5	TGTGCCAGCAGCTTAAATCACCCAGAGACCCAGTACTTC	CASSLNHPETQYF
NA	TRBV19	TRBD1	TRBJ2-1	TGTGCCAGTAGTTCCCGGGACAGGCGGAATGAGCAGTTCTTC	CASSSRDRRNEQFF
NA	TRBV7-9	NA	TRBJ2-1	TGTGCCAGCGGAACTCAGGAGATCAATGAGCAGTTCTTC	CASGTQEINEQFF
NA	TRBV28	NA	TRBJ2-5	TGTGCCAGCAGTAGGGACGTAAAAGAGACCCAGTACTTC	CASSRDVKETQYF
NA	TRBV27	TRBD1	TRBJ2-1	TGTGCCAGCAGTACCACGGGACAGGGGGCCACAAATGAGCAGTTCTTC	CASSTTGQGATNEQFF
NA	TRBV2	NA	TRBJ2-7	TGTGCCAGCAGTGTCCTTATCTACGAGCAGTACTTC	CASSVLIYEQYF
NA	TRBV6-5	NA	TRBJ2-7	TGTGCCAGCAGTTACTCAGGTCCCTACGAGCAGTACTTC	CASSYSGPYEQYF
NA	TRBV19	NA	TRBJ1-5	TGTGCCAGTAGTGGGGGCCTTATGGAGAATCAGCCCCAGCATTTT	CASSGGLMENQPQHF
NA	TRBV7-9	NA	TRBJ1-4	TGTGCCAGCAGCTTAAGCAGGCACGCAACTAATGAAAAACTGTTTTTT	CASSLSRHATNEKLFF
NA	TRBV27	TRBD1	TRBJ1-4	TGTGCCAGCAGTACTCAGGGGGCGGCCCTTGAAAAACTGTTTTTT	CASSTQGAALEKLFF
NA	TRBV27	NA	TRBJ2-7	TGTGCCAGCAGTTTCGGGCAGGGAGGCTACGAGCAGTACTTC	CASSFGQGGYEQYF
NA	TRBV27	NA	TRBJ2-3	TGTGCCAGCAGTTTATTTCGGGCCTCCGGGCGGGTAGGCACAGATACGCAGTATTTT	CASSLFRASGRVGTDTQYF
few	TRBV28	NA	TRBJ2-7	TGTGCCAGCAGTGGGGGGTCCTACGAGCAGTACTTC	CASSGGSYEQYF
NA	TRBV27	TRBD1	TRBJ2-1	TGTGCCAGCAGAGAAACAGGGGGCTACAATGAGCAGTTCTTC	CASRETGGYNEQFF
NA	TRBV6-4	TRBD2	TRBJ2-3	TGTGCCAGCAGTGTAGCGGGAGGGCCCACAGATACGCAGTATTTT	CASSVAGGPTDTQYF
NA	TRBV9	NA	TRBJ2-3	TGTGCCAGCAGCGTAGAGGGAGTACCAGATACGCAGTATTTT	CASSVEGVPDTQYF
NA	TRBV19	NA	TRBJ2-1	TGTGCCAGTAGTATAGCCCCGGAATACAATGAGCAGTTCTTC	CASSIAPEYNEQFF
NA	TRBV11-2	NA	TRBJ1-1	TGTGCCAGCAGCTTAGGGACGAACACTGAAGCTTTCTTT	CASSLGTNTEAFF
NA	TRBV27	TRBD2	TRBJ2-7	TGTGCCAGCAGCGGGACTAGCGGGACCGAGCAGTACTTC	CASSGTSGTEQYF
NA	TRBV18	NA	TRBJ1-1	TGTGCCAGCTCCCAACTAAATACCGGGTCTGAAGCTTTCTTT	CASSQLNTGSEAFF
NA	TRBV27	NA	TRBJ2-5	TGTGCCAGCAGTTCCTACGGCGGGTTAAAAGAGACCCAGTACTTC	CASSSYGGLKETQYF
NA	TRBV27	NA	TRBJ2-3	TGTGCCAGCAGTGCGACTACCGTAGGTGCAGATACGCAGTATTTT	CASSATTVGADTQYF
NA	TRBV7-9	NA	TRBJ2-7	TGTGCCAGCAGCTTCGGGGGATCCCTCCCCTACGAGCAGTACTTC	CASSFGGSLPYEQYF
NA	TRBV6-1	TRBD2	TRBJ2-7	TGTGCCAGCAGTGACAGACTAGCGGGAGGAAACGGAGACGAGCAGTACTTC	CASSDRLAGGNGDEQYF
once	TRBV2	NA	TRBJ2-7	TGTGCCAGCAGGGGGACGCACCGCTACGAGCAGTACTTC	CASRGTHRYEQYF
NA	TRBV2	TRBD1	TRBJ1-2	TGTGCCAGCAGAAACTCCTTTAGGGACAGGGGCCTGAACTATGGCTACACCTTC	CASRNSFRDRGLNYGYTF
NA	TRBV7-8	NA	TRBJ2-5	TGTGCCAGCAGGGAGCCTGGAGAGACCCAGTACTTC	CASREPGETQYF
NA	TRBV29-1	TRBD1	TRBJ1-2	TGCAGCGTTGACCCCGGGACAGGGGGCTATGGCTACACCTTC	CSVDPGTGGYGYTF
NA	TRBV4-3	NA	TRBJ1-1	TGCGCCAGCAGCCAAGATACCTTGAGGGCAGGGACGAACACTGAAGCTTTCTTT	CASSQDTLRAGTNTEAFF
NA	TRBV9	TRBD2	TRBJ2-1	TGTGCCAGCAGCGGCAGCGGGAGATCGTTCTTC	CASSGSGRSFF
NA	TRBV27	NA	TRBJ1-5	TGTGCCAGCAGTTTACAGGGATTCGATCAGCCCCAGCATTTT	CASSLQGFDQPQHF
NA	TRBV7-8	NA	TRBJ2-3	TGTGCCAGCAGCTTAGCGGGACCCTACACAGATACGCAGTATTTT	CASSLAGPYTDTQYF
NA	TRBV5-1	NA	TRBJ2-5	TGCGCCAGCAGCAGTTTGGGGAACCAGCAAGAGACCCAGTACTTC	CASSSLGNQQETQYF
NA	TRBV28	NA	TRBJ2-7	TGTGCCAGCACCTTGGAGAGGGGGATTGGGTACGAGCAGTACTTC	CASTLERGIGYEQYF
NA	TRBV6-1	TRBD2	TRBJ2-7	TGTGCCAGCAGTGAATTTATTAGCGGGAGATACGAGCAGTACTTC	CASSEFISGRYEQYF
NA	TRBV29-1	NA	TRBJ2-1	TGCAGCGTCGGGACGGTATACAATGAGCAGTTCTTC	CSVGTVYNEQFF
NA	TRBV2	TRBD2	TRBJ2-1	TGTGCCAGCATTAAGGGACGGGGGGGGCTCTCCTACAATGAGCAGTTCTTC	CASIKGRGGLSYNEQFF